These 6 T cell receptor beta chains were all obtained from the same sample, sequenced in a study of a mutant IDH1 vaccine in newly diagnosed glioma. For these receptors, no antigen is known. Documented time point: week 5, during vaccination. A 20-mer mutant IDH1 peptide at 300 ug was injected subcutaneously with topical imiquimod. Sequenced by immunoSEQ multiplex PCR; TCRdb stores in-frame clones only, minus some. This table holds tens of thousands of clones, approximately 82% found once. The sample here was PBMCs, taken from a glioma patient whose treatment included an IDH1 peptide vaccine. The receptors come from a woman under 30 with glioma. Some clones in this sample may be carry-over from other donors' samples.

V usage is TRBV7-9 and J usage is TRBJ2-4; D not certain. This CDR3 is built from 14 residues. In germline, CDR1 is SEHNR, CDR2 FQNEAQ (reference sequence). V lost 6 bases, J lost 7 bases, and 16 bases lay in between. The CDR3 protein is CASSIGTSSNIQYF. The CDR3 nucleotides are TGTGCCAGCAGTATCGGAACGAGTTCGAACATTCAGTACTTC.

The CDR3 here is CASSLSRWGTDSQPQHF. CDR3 sequence (DNA): TGTGCCAGCAGTTTATCGAGGTGGGGAACGGATAGTCAGCCCCAGCATTTT. The chain employs TRBV27 and TRBJ1-5; D gene ambiguous. The germline V and J ends were trimmed by 0 bases and 6 bases, with 18 bases remaining between them. The CDR3 contains 17 residues. CDR1 is MNHEY, CDR2 SMNVEV, per germline (reference sequence).

The gene calls are TRBV7-2 and TRBJ1-5; 7 nucleotides align to TRBD1. With V trimmed by 3 bases and J by 4 bases, 6 bases remained unmatched. The CDR3 covers 15 residues. Germline CDR1 reads SGHTA; CDR2 reads FQGNSA. The CDR3 protein is CASSFEGAGNQPQHF. For the CDR3, the DNA is TGTGCCAGCAGCTTTGAGGGGGCTGGGAATCAGCCCCAGCATTTT.

This sequence joins TRBV18 and TRBJ2-7; weak D call: TRBD1 (5 bases). Trimming stripped 3 bases from V and 5 bases from J, with 11 bases between. This CDR3 comprises 13 residues. CDR1 is KGHSH and CDR2 is LQKENI in the germline V gene. CDR3 sequence: CASSPKAGNEQYF. In DNA, the CDR3 is TGTGCCAGCTCACCTAAGGCAGGGAACGAGCAGTACTTC.

This clone was counted only a few times. The chain has TRBV4-1 and TRBJ1-4; D gene uncertain. V was cut by 6 bases and J by 7 bases, with 18 bases left in between. The CDR3 is 15 residues long. The germline gives CDR1 MGHRA, CDR2 YSYEKL. CDR3 nucleotides: TGCGCCAGCAGGCCCTCGGAGGGTACGCTTGAAAAACTGTTTTTT. It encodes CASRPSEGTLEKLFF.

The rearrangement links TRBV6-5 to TRBJ1-3; tentatively, D is TRBD1 (5 bases). The V end lost 4 bases, the J end lost 3 bases, and 7 bases lay between the germline ends. The germline V gene encodes CDR1 MNHEY and CDR2 SVGAGI. The CDR3 is made up of 13 amino acids. CDR3 amino acids: CASSWDDGNTIYF. DNA of the CDR3: TGTGCCAGCAGTTGGGACGATGGAAACACCATATATTTT.